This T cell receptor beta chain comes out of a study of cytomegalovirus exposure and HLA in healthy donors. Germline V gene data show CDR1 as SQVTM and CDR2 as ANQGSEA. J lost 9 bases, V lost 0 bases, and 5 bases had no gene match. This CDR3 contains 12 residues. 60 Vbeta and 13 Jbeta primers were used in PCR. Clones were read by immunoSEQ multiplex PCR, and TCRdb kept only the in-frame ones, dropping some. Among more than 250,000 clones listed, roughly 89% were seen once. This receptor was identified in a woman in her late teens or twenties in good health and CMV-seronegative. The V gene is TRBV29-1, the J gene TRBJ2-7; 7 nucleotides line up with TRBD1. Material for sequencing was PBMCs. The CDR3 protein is CSVEEGGGGQYF. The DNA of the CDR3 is TGCAGCGTTGAAGAAGGGGGCGGAGGGCAGTACTTC.